Below are 8 T cell receptor beta chains sequenced from a single sample in a study of T cell changes during pregnancy in multiple sclerosis. This table comes from immunoSEQ multiplex PCR, and its TCRdb copy is limited to in-frame clones, with some not included. The profile shows approximately 61,000 clones, approximately 86% of them singletons. Sequencing was performed on peripheral blood, taken in the first trimester of pregnancy. The receptors shown here come from a female donor with multiple sclerosis, enrolled in a pregnancy study.

The CDR3 bases are TGTGCCAGCAGTTGGCCGGGTAGCGGGAGTGCGTACGAGCAGTACTTC. Protein: CASSWPGSGSAYEQYF. V is TRBV7-9 and J is TRBJ2-7; 9 bases agree with TRBD2. The ends lost 6 bases at V and 4 bases at J; junction bases unmatched: 13. CDR1 is SEHNR and CDR2 is FQNEAQ in the germline V gene (reference sequence). The CDR3 sequence is 16 residues long.

The CDR3 reads CASSLGTGRGPYEQYF. The CDR3 region has the DNA TGTGCCAGCAGCTTGGGAACTGGCAGGGGGCCCTACGAGCAGTACTTC. This sequence joins TRBV5-4 and TRBJ2-7, with 8 bases identical to TRBD1. Germline V gene data show CDR1 as SGHNT and CDR2 as YYREEE (reference sequence). The CDR3 has 16 amino acids. J gave up 2 bases and V 0 bases, and 7 bases lay outside the gene matches.

V and J are TRBV4-1 and TRBJ2-5; a possible D gene is TRBD1 (6 bases). V lost 5 bases, J lost 0 bases, and 19 bases lay in between. CDR1 and CDR2 from the germline V gene are MGHRA and YSYEKL. The CDR3 consists of 17 residues. CDR3 nucleotide sequence: TGCGCCAGCAGCGATAACAAGGGACAAGCGTACCAAGAGACCCAGTACTTC. Residues: CASSDNKGQAYQETQYF.

The chain links TRBV5-1 to TRBJ1-2; D might be TRBD1 (5 bases). This CDR3 region has 14 residues. The V end was cut by 2 bases, the J end by 6 bases, with 14 bases between. Germline lookup yields CDR1 SGHRS and CDR2 YFSETQ. CDR3 residues: CASSFLRVVDGYTF. The CDR3 DNA reads TGCGCCAGCAGCTTTCTCAGGGTTGTCGATGGCTACACCTTC. The full variable domain, with the rest looked up from reference TRBV5-1 and TRBJ1-2, is KAGVTQTPRYLIKTRGQQVTLSCSPISGHRSVSWYQQTPGQGLQFLFEYFSETQRNKGNFPGRFSGRQFSNSRSEMNVSTLELGDSALYLCASSFLRVVDGYTFGSGTRLTVV.

The rearrangement uses TRBV28 and TRBJ2-5; TRBD1 matches at 7 bases. V lost 5 bases, J lost 8 bases, and 14 bases stayed unmatched. Germline CDR1 MDHEN, CDR2 SYDVKM. This CDR3 contains 15 residues. The CDR3 loop is CASSGRDRAPKTQYF. The CDR3 nucleotides are TGTGCCAGCAGTGGTCGGGACAGAGCCCCAAAAACCCAGTACTTC.

V and J are TRBV27 and TRBJ2-7; a weak D match, TRBD2 (5 bases). The CDR3 totals 14 residues. V was trimmed by 3 bases and J by 0 bases, leaving 9 bases between them. The germline V gene has CDR1 MNHEY and CDR2 SMNVEV (reference sequence). DNA for the CDR3: TGTGCCAGCAGTTTGCAAGGGAGCTCCTACGAGCAGTACTTC. It codes for CASSLQGSSYEQYF.

This clone was seen just once. The gene calls are TRBV7-2 and TRBJ2-7; 7 bases align to TRBD2. Losses at the gene ends were 5 bases for V and 2 bases for J; bases not matched to a gene: 9. The CDR3 has 15 amino acids. Germline lookup yields CDR1 SGHTA and CDR2 FQGNSA. The CDR3 DNA follows: TGTGCCAGCAGCACGAGCGGGATTGCCGCCTACGAGCAGTACTTC. Its protein product is CASSTSGIAAYEQYF. The complete variable domain, with remaining parts taken from reference TRBV7-2 and TRBJ2-7, reads GAGVSQSPSNKVTEKGKDVELRCDPISGHTALYWYRQSLGQGLEFLIYFQGNSAPDKSGLPSDRFSAERTGGSVSTLTIQRTQQEDSAVYLCASSTSGIAAYEQYFGPGTRLTVT.

The chain is built from TRBV6-5 and TRBJ1-5, with a possible D match to TRBD1 (6 bases). Trimming took 5 bases from V and 6 from J, leaving 11 bases between them. The CDR3 totals 13 residues. Germline V gene lookup returns CDR1 MNHEY and CDR2 SVGAGI. Here the CDR3 reads CASSPGDGQPQHF. CDR3 nucleotide sequence: TGTGCCAGCAGTCCAGGGGACGGTCAGCCCCAGCATTTT.